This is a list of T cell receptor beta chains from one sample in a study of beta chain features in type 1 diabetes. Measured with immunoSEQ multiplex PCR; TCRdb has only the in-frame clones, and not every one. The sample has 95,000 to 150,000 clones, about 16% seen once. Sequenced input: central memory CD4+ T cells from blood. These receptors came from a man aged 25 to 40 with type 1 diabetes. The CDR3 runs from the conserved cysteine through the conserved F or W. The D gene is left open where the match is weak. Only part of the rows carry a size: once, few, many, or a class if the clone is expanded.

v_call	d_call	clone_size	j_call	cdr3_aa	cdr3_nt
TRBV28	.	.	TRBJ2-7	CASSPDYEQYF	TGTGCCAGCAGTCCCGATTACGAGCAGTACTTC
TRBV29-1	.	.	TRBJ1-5	CSVRFGGSNQPQHF	TGCAGCGTCAGATTTGGTGGAAGCAATCAGCCCCAGCATTTT
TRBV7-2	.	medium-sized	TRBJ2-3	CASSIGGDTQYF	TGTGCCAGCTCCATTGGGGGGGATACGCAGTATTTT
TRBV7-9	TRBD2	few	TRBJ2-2	CASSSLGTSGDTGELFF	TGTGCCAGCAGCTCCTTAGGGACTAGCGGGGACACCGGGGAGCTGTTTTTT
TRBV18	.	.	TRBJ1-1	CASSPGQNTEAFF	TGTGCCAGCTCACCAGGCCAGAACACTGAAGCTTTCTTT
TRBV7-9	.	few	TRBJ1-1	CASSLDLVSAEAFF	TGTGCCAGCAGCTTAGACCTGGTTAGTGCTGAAGCTTTCTTT
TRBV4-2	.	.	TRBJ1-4	CASSPTWTNEKLFF	TGTGCCAGCAGCCCGACTTGGACTAATGAAAAACTGTTTTTT
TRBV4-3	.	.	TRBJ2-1	CASSQDPSSYNEQFF	TGCGCCAGCAGCCAAGACCCGAGCTCCTACAATGAGCAGTTCTTC
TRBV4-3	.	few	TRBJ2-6	CASSQAASGANVLTF	TGCGCCAGCAGCCAAGCGGCTTCTGGGGCCAACGTCCTGACTTTC
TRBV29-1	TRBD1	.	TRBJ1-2	CSVVEQGASDGYTF	TGCAGCGTTGTGGAACAGGGGGCTTCGGATGGCTACACCTTC
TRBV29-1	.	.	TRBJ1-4	CSVTPGPYEKLFF	TGCAGCGTTACCCCGGGCCCGTACGAAAAACTGTTTTTT
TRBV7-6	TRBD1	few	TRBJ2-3	CASSLGAGGIDTQYF	TGTGCCAGCAGCTTAGGGGCAGGGGGCATCGATACGCAGTATTTT
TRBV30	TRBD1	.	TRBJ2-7	CAWSGQALSYEQYF	TGTGCCTGGAGCGGACAGGCCCTCTCCTACGAGCAGTACTTC
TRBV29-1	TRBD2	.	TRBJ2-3	CSVLAGGPLIETDTQYF	TGCAGCGTGCTCGCGGGGGGGCCTCTTATAGAAACAGATACGCAGTATTTT
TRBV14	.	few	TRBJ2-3	CASSQFTVDTQYF	TGTGCCAGCAGCCAGTTTACAGTGGACACGCAGTATTTT
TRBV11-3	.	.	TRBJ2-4	CASSQGGQGGDIQYF	TGTGCCAGCAGCCAGGGTGGGCAGGGTGGCGACATTCAGTACTTC
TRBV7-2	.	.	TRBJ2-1	CASSLNGEQFF	TGTGCCAGCAGCTTAAACGGTGAGCAGTTCTTC
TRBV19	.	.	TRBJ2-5	CASQRGDKETQYF	TGTGCCAGTCAACGGGGGGACAAAGAGACCCAGTACTTC
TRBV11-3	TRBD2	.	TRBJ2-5	CASSSLAGLYQETQYF	TGTGCCAGCAGCTCCCTAGCGGGGCTGTACCAAGAGACCCAGTACTTC
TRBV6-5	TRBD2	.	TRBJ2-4	CASSPQAGNIQYF	TGTGCCAGCAGTCCCCAAGCGGGGAACATTCAGTACTTC
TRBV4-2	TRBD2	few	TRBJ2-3	CASSQDSGTSGTDTQYF	TGTGCCAGCAGCCAAGATTCCGGGACTAGCGGCACAGATACGCAGTATTTT
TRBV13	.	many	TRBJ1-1	CASSLDRDTEAFF	TGTGCCAGCAGCTTAGACAGGGACACTGAAGCTTTCTTT
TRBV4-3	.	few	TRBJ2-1	CASSQVWGAINEQFF	TGCGCCAGCAGCCAAGTGTGGGGGGCAATCAATGAGCAGTTCTTC
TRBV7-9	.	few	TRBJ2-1	CASSLGTANEQFF	TGTGCCAGCAGCCTAGGGACCGCGAATGAGCAGTTCTTC
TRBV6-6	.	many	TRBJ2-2	CASSSGFNTGELFF	TGTGCCAGCAGTTCAGGGTTTAACACCGGGGAGCTGTTTTTT
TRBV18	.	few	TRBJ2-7	CASSPSGSYEQYF	TGTGCCAGCTCACCATCTGGGTCCTACGAGCAGTACTTC